This T cell receptor beta chain was recovered during a study of OX40 agonist ivuxolimab in advanced cancers. Background on the study: Earlier treatment with anti-PD-1, anti-PD-L1 or anti-CTLA-4 was permitted, and 35% to 45% had received some.

Looked up from germline, CDR1 is MNHEY and CDR2 is SMNVEV (reference sequence). V lost 10 bases, J lost 5 bases, and 8 bases stayed unmatched. The CDR3 extends over 15 amino acids. The assay was immunoSEQ multiplex PCR, and TCRdb's table has in-frame clones only and misses some. The sample consists of some 30,000 clones, 84% of them appearing once. The sequence was collected from an adult with an advanced solid tumor such as melanoma, head and neck, liver or kidney cancer. J is TRBJ1-6 and V is TRBV27; 10 nucleotides agree with TRBD1. Sequences were derived from CD4+ or CD8+ T cells sorted from blood, sampled in a trial of the OX40 agonist ivuxolimab. The CDR3 reads CATSPGTGDNSPLHF. Written as DNA, the CDR3 is TGTGCCACTTCCCCCGGGACAGGGGATAATTCACCCCTCCACTTT.